This paragraph covers one T cell receptor (beta chain) sequence. The same CDR3 is also encoded by other DNA sequences in this sample. The CDR3 is made up of 16 amino acids. With 0 bases removed from V and 4 bases from J, the gap between germline ends came to 12 bases. CDR1 is LGHNA, CDR2 YSLEER, per germline. The source of the sample is a study of blood T cell repertoires in COVID-19. Authors' analysis steps: Using reference gene primer amplification, nucleated cell counts were estimated. TCRdb's table, derived via immunoSEQ multiplex PCR, lists solely in-frame clones and lacks some. V and J calls and clone size are those listed in that table; D and trimming were worked out from the DNA. Altogether approximately 74,000 clones are present, approximately 88% being singletons, with the ten largest covering 2.5% to 3%.

This sequence originates from a man older than 75 with active or convalescent COVID-19. What was sequenced was peripheral blood. The V gene is TRBV4-3, the J gene TRBJ1-4, with TRBD1 as a possible D gene (6 bases). The CDR3 sequence: CASSQDLGGLNEKLFF. The CDR3 region has the DNA TGCGCCAGCAGCCAAGATCTGGGGGGGCTTAATGAAAAACTGTTTTTT.